This T cell receptor beta chain came from a study of molecular identifiers for immune sequencing clone quantification. About this clonotype itself: Its specificity is not known.

Overall study findings and caveats: Clones exceeding 20 RNA copies carried over 97% of effector molecules but under 1% of naive-cell molecules. Spiked-in Jurkat TCR RNA corresponding to one cell was reported as detectable against more than 750,000 naive cells.

A single record per CDR3 protein comes from TCRdb applying MiXCR to the PCR reads. This table has about 500,000 distinct CDR3 sequences, 20% to 25% appearing once. From germline, CDR1 is SGHTA and CDR2 FQGNSA. There are 13 residues in the CDR3. Trimming cost V 3 bases and J 2 bases, with 8 bases left between them. The V and J genes are TRBV7-2 and TRBJ2-7; D gene unclear. The material sequenced was naive CD8+ T cells from blood, with Jurkat cell RNA spiked in. Subset in this sample: FACS-sorted CD8+CD4-CCR7+CD45RA+ naive T cells. The clonotype comes from a human donor in good health. Some libraries in this study had Jurkat cell RNA spiked in. The CDR3 bases are TGTGCCAGCAGCTTTTACGGAACCTACGAGCAGTACTTC. Its translation: CASSFYGTYEQYF.